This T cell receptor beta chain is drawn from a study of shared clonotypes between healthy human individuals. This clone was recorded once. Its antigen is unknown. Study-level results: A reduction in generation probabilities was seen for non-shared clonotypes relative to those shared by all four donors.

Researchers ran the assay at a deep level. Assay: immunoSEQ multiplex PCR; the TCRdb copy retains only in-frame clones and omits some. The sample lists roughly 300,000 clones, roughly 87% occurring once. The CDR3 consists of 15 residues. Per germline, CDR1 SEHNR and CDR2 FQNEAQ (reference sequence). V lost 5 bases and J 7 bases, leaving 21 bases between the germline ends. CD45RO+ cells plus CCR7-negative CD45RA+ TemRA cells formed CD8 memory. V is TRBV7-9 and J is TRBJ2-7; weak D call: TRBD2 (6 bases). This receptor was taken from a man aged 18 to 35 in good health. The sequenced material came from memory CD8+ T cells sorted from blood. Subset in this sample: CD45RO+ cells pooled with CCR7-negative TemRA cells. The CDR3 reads CASSPPGLSPGEQYF. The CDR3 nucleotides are TGTGCCAGCAGCCCTCCGGGACTCTCGCCGGGGGAGCAGTACTTC.